This TCR beta chain originates from a study of T-cell memory formation after mild COVID-19. Study-level results: CD4+ clones that contracted lay mainly in CM and EM; CD8+ ones lay in EMRA. A second wave expanding day 15 to 37 was CD4+-biased; contracting clones were balanced.

Employing constant-segment primers, 5'RACE generated TCR alpha and TCR beta cDNA libraries bearing sample barcodes and UMIs. TCRdb re-derived calls from the 5' RACE reads in MiXCR, one entry per CDR3 protein. Found here are roughly 100,000 distinct CDR3 sequences, 10% to 15% of them singletons; the top ten hold about 27%. Germline-derived CDR1 and CDR2 are DFQATT and SNEGSKA (reference sequence). The V and J ends lost 0 bases and 0 bases respectively, with 11 bases between them. This CDR3 is built from 16 residues. This clonotype was seen more than once but under ten times. Its antigen is not identified.

The TCR comes from an adult woman who had mild COVID-19 (a few samples of this study predate the infection). Cell type and time point are not known. The genes are TRBV20-1 and TRBJ2-2; TRBD1 might be the D (6 bases). Material: PBMCs or a T cell subset sorted from them (not recorded which). CDR3 nucleotide sequence: TGCAGTGCTAGAGAGCTGACAGGTTCGAACACCGGGGAGCTGTTTTTT. The encoded protein is CSARELTGSNTGELFF.